The clone carrying this TCR beta chain appeared a few times. What it binds is not known. This specimen belongs to a study of beta chain features in type 1 diabetes. CD45RO/CCR7/CD25/CD127/CD95/CD27 staining was used to isolate CD4+ naive, central memory, regulatory and stem cell-like memory cells by sorting. Without exception, sorted populations had purity beyond 95%. Expressed TCRB transcripts were sequenced because the isolated RNA had all been reverse transcribed beforehand. TCRdb keeps only in-frame clones here, not all; method: immunoSEQ multiplex PCR. The sample holds 350,000 to 400,000 clones, over 13% seen once. The CDR3 loop spans 14 amino acids. Germline V gene sequence: CDR1 MGHDK, CDR2 SYGVNS. Trimming took 8 bases from V and 4 from J, leaving 17 bases between them. General study findings and limits: There was a moderate but significant shortening of TCRB CDR3s in all four CD4+ subsets of Type 1 diabetes patients. High-TCR-expressing cells could be over-represented by cDNA sequencing.

V is TRBV25-1 and J is TRBJ1-2, with D maybe TRBD1 (6 bases). This receptor was identified in a woman between 18 and 29 years old in good health. Sequencing was carried out using naive CD4+ T cells from blood. In nucleotides, the CDR3 is TGTGCCAGCGCCAGCAGGGGTAGGAGCTATGGCTACACCTTC. Residues: CASASRGRSYGYTF.